Described below is a single T cell receptor beta chain sequence and its context. The sample originates from a study of breast tumors, draining lymph nodes, adjacent tissues. Axillary draining lymph nodes of breast cancer patients supplied the node samples. TCRdb passed the multiplex PCR reads through MiXCR, listing each CDR3 protein once. The sample consists of about 110,000 distinct CDR3 sequences, more than 30% of them appearing once. Sequenced input: axillary lymph node tissue. This clonotype originated in a female donor with breast cancer. Some clones in this sample may be carry-over from other donors' samples.

Written as DNA, the CDR3 is TGTGCCAGCAGCTTTGAACCGGGCCCCGGGGGCGGAAACACCATATATTTT. Protein sequence: CASSFEPGPGGGNTIYF. The chain carries TRBV11-2 and TRBJ1-3; a possible D gene is TRBD1 (6 bases). Per the germline V gene, CDR1 is SGHAT and CDR2 is FQNNGV. Between the trimmed V and J ends, which lost 3 bases and 4 bases, there was a span of 19 bases. The CDR3 has 17 residues.